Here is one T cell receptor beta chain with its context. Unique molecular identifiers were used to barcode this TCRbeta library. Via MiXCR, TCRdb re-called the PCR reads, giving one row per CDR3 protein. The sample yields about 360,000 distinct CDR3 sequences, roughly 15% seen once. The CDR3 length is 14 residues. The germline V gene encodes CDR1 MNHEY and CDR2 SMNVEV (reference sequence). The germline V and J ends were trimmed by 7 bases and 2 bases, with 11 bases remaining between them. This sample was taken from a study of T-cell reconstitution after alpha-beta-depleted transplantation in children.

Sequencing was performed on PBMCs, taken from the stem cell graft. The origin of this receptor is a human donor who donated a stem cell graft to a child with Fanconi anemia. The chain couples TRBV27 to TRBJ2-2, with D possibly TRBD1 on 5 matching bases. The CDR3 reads CASNDRGNTGELFF. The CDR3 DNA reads TGTGCCAGCAATGATAGGGGAAACACCGGGGAGCTGTTTTTT.